The T cell receptor beta chain under discussion was sequenced for a study of blood T cell repertoires in COVID-19. Study as a whole: Sites in the United States, Italy and Spain provided acute and convalescent COVID-19 samples. T cells, B-cell-depleted T cells, or PBMCs supplied cDNA or gDNA.

This clone has a handful of counts. Additional DNA sequences in this sample encode the identical CDR3. The V end was cut by 4 bases, the J end by 4 bases, with 7 bases between. This CDR3 region has 12 residues. Germline V CDR1 and CDR2: MDHEN, SYDVKM. Per the authors' pipeline: Nucleated cell number was recorded as an estimate derived from reference gene primer amplification. Clones were read by immunoSEQ multiplex PCR, and TCRdb kept only the in-frame ones, dropping some. From that table come the V and J calls and clone size; the DNA was used to work out D and trimming. The table includes about 120,000 clones, about nine tenths detected once.

The clonotype originates from a woman aged 70-85 years with acute or convalescent COVID-19. This rearrangement joins TRBV28 to TRBJ1-2; possible D gene TRBD1, 6 bases. Sequencing used peripheral blood. This chain's CDR3 is CASSSQGYGYTF. CDR3 coding DNA: TGTGCCAGCAGTTCACAGGGCTATGGCTACACCTTC.